The clone carrying this T cell receptor (beta chain) was recorded only once. These data are taken from a study of shared clonotypes between healthy human individuals. V was pared by 5 bases and J by 2 bases, with 6 bases of the junction left unmatched. Germline V lookup: CDR1 SEHNR, CDR2 FQNEAQ (reference sequence). This CDR3 spans 15 amino acids. CD4+ cells underwent separation, giving CD45RA+ naive and CD45RA-negative memory subsets. Sequencing was performed with immunoSEQ multiplex PCR; in TCRdb, only in-frame clones are kept and a portion is missing. The top ten hold 0.13% of the sample, which has some 2.1 million clones, 95% seen once.

The receptor was isolated from a man aged 18 to 29 in good health. The V and J genes are TRBV7-9 and TRBJ2-1, with TRBD1 matching 7 bases. Sequencing was performed on naive CD4+ T cells sorted from blood. Subset given: CD45RA+ positively selected. CDR3 in DNA: TGTGCCAGCAGCCGCTCCGGGACAGCCTACAATGAGCAGTTCTTC. Protein product: CASSRSGTAYNEQFF.